This TCR beta chain was captured by sequencing in a study of neoadjuvant nivolumab and ipilimumab in lung cancer. Notes on the study in general: Pretherapy blood TCR richness correlated positively with resected tumor richness. Only two of four nivolumab-treated tumors gained richness and clonality by surgery. Only a single major-pathologic-response sample was available for clonality analysis. Resected tumors had greater TCR richness and clonality than uninvolved lung.

Method: immunoSEQ multiplex PCR; TCRdb's copy keeps in-frame clones and lacks some. The table lists over 25,000 clones, approximately 80% of them singletons. Germline V gene sequence: CDR1 MNHNS, CDR2 SASEGT. Trimming pared 2 bases from V and 0 bases from J, leaving 12 bases between. This CDR3 has 16 residues. This clone showed up just a few times. Its antigen remains unknown. The chain employs TRBV6-1 and TRBJ2-3, with a tentative D call TRBD1 (5 bases). The source material was tumor tissue, sampled after neoadjuvant nivolumab, alone or with ipilimumab, at or shortly before surgery. The clonotype comes from an adult with non-small cell lung cancer. The CDR3 here is CASSEFAGPSTDTQYF. CDR3 sequence (DNA): TGTGCCAGCAGTGAATTCGCAGGGCCTAGCACAGATACGCAGTATTTT.